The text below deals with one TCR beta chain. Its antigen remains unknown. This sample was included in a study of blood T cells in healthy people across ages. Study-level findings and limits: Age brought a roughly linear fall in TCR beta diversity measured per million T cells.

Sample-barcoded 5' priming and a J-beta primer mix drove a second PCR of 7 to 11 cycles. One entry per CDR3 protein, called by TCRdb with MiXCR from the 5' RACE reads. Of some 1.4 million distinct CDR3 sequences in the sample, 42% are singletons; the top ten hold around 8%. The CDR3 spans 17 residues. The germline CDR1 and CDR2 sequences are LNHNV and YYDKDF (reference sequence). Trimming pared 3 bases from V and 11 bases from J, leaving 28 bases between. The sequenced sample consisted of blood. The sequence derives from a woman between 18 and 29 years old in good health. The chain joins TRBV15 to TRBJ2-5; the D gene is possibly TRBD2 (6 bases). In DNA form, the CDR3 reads TGTGCCACCAGCAGGATTCTAGCGCTGAGCTCCTACAATGAGCAGTACTTC. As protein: CATSRILALSSYNEQYF.